This entry features one TCR beta chain sequence. The sample comes from a study of blood T cell repertoires in COVID-19. Study as a whole: Researchers got acute and convalescent COVID-19 samples from the United States, Italy and Spain.

Unmatched junction bases numbered 16, after V lost 2 bases and J lost 7 bases. The CDR3 contains 17 residues. Germline CDR1 reads MNHEY; CDR2 reads SVGEGT. Under the authors' procedure: Amplification with reference gene primers provided the estimates of nucleated cell counts. TCRdb keeps only in-frame clones here, not all; method: immunoSEQ multiplex PCR. V, J and clone size are taken as reported in that table, and D and trimming were inferred from the DNA itself. The sample yields roughly 280,000 clones, 86% seen once. This chain links TRBV6-2 or TRBV6-3 with TRBJ2-5; 7 positions agree with TRBD1. The TCR sequence derives from a man aged 18 to 29 with active or convalescent COVID-19. The specimen sequenced was peripheral blood. The CDR3 nucleotides are TGTGCCAGCAGTTACCTACCTCAGACAGGGCCTCCGCGGACCCAGTACTTC. Protein sequence: CASSYLPQTGPPRTQYF.